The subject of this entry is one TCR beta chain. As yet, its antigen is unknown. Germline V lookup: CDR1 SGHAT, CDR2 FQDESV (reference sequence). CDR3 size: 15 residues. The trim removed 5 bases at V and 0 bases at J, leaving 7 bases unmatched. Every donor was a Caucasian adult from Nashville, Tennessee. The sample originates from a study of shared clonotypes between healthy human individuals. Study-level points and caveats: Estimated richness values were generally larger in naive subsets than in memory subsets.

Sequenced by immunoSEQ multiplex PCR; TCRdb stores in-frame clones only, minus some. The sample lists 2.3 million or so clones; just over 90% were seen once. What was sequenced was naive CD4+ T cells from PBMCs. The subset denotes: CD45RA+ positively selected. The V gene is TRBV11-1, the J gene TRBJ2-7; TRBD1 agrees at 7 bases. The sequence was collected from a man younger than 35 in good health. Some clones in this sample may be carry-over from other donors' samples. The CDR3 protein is CASSPWTGASYEQYF. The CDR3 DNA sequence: TGTGCCAGCAGCCCCTGGACAGGCGCCTCCTACGAGCAGTACTTC. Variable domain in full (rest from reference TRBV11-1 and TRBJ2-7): EAEVAQSPRYKITEKSQAVAFWCDPISGHATLYWYRQILGQGPELLVQFQDESVVDDSQLPKDRFSAERLKGVDSTLKIQPAELGDSAMYLCASSPWTGASYEQYFGPGTRLTVT.